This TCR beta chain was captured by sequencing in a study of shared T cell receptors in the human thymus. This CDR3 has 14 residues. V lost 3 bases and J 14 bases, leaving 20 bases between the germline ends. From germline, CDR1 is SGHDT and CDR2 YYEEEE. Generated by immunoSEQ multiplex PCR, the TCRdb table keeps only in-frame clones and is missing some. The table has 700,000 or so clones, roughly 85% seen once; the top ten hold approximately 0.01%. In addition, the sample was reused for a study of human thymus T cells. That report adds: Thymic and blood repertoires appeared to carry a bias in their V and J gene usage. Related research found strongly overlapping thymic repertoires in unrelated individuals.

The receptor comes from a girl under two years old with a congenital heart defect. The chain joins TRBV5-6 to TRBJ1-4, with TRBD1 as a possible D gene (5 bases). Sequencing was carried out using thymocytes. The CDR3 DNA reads TGTGCCAGCAGCTGGCGGGACTTCCTTGGGGACCTGTTTTTT. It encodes CASSWRDFLGDLFF.